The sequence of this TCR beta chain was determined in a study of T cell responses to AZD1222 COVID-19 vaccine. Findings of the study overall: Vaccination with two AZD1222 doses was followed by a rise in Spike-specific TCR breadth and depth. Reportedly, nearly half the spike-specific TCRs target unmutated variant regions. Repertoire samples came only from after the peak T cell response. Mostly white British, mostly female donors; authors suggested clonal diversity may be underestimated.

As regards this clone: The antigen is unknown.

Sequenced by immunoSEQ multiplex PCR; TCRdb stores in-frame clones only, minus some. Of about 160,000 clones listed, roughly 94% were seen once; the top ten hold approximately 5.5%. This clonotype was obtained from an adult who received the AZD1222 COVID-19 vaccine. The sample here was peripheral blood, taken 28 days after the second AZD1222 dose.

CDR3 sequence: CASSSMASSYNSPLHF. In nucleotides, the CDR3 is TGTGCCAGCAGTTCAATGGCCAGCTCCTATAATTCACCCCTCCACTTT. This rearrangement joins TRBV27 to TRBJ1-6; D is ambiguous. CDR3 length: 16 residues. The germline V gene encodes CDR1 MNHEY and CDR2 SMNVEV (reference sequence). V was clipped by 4 bases and J by 0 bases, with 10 bases between them.